This T cell receptor (beta chain) was documented in a study of CD8 T cells in ankylosing spondylitis. Findings of the study overall: Apparently characteristic of ankylosing spondylitis blood was a TCR beta motif (eight highly homologous variants). Certain motif variants had earlier appeared in reactive arthritis synovial fluid and blood. Those disease-linked clones were CD8+; they were also relatively rare in peripheral blood. Disease-linked clones reportedly showed significant enrichment in matched ankylosing spondylitis synovial fluid.

The CDR3 sequence is 16 residues long. The germline V gene has CDR1 LGHDT and CDR2 YNNKEL (reference sequence). Trimming stripped 6 bases from V and 0 bases from J, with 14 bases between. Molecular-barcoded quantitative 5'-RACE produced these TCR beta libraries. Each CDR3 protein gets one entry after TCRdb re-called the 5' RACE reads with MiXCR. The table lists around 540,000 distinct CDR3 sequences, roughly 12% of them singletons. With respect to this clonotype: The target antigen is unknown.

This receptor was obtained from a male donor with ankylosing spondylitis. Input material: blood, either unsorted or a sorted T cell fraction (not recorded which). V and J are TRBV3-1 and TRBJ1-4; no clear D. The CDR3 spells CASSLLIGPTNEKLFF. CDR3 nucleotides: TGTGCCAGCAGTCTCCTTATTGGGCCAACTAATGAAAAACTGTTTTTT. Full variable domain (rest looked up from reference TRBV3-1 and TRBJ1-4): DTAVSQTPKYLVTQMGNDKSIKCEQNLGHDTMYWYKQDSKKFLKIMFSYNNKELIINETVPNRFSPKSPDKAHLNLHINSLELGDSAVYFCASSLLIGPTNEKLFFGSGTQLSVL.